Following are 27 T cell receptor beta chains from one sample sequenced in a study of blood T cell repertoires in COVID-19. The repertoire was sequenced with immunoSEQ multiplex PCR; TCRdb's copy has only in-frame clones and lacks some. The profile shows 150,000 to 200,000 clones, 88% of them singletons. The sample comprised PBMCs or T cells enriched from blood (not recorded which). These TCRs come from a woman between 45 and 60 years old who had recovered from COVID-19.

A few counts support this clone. CDR3 in DNA: TGTGCCAGTAGTTCGGGACAGGGCGGTGATCAGCCCCAGCATTTT. It translates to CASSSGQGGDQPQHF. The rearrangement joins TRBV19 to TRBJ1-5, with 9 positions matching TRBD1. This CDR3 has 15 amino acids. The V segment lost 5 bases and the J segment 5 bases; nucleotides outside the gene matches: 7. CDR1 is LNHDA and CDR2 is SQIVND in the germline V gene (reference sequence).

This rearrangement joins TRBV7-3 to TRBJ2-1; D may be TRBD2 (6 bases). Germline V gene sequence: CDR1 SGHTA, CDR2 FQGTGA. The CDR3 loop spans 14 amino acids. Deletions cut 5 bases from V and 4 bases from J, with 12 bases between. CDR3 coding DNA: TGTGCCAGCAGCCCAGCCCGGGGGTACAATGAGCAGTTCTTC. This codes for CASSPARGYNEQFF.

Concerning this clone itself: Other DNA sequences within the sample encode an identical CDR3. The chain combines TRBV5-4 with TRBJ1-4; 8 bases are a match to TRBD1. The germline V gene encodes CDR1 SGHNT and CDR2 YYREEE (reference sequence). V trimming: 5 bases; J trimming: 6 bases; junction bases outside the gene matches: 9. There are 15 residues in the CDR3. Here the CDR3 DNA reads TGTGCCAGCAGTTATCCAGGACAGGGAGATGAAAAACTGTTTTTT. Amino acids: CASSYPGQGDEKLFF.

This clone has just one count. In nucleotides, the CDR3 is TGTGCCAGCAGCCCGAGACAGGAGGCCTACGAGCAGTACTTC. This codes for CASSPRQEAYEQYF. This chain links TRBV9 with TRBJ2-7; a possible D gene is TRBD1 (6 bases). CDR1 and CDR2 from the germline V gene are SGDLS and YYNGEE. The V end was cut by 4 bases, the J end by 2 bases, with 13 bases between. This CDR3 comprises 14 residues. Complete variable domain (other parts from reference TRBV9 and TRBJ2-7): DSGVTQTPKHLITATGQRVTLRCSPRSGDLSVYWYQQSLDQGLQFLIQYYNGEERAKGNILERFSAQQFPDLHSELNLSSLELGDSALYFCASSPRQEAYEQYFGPGTRLTVT.

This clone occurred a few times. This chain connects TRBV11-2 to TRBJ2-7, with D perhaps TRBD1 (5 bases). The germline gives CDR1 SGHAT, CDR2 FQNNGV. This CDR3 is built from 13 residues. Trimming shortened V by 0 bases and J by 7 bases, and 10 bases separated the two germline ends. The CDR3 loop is CASSLDRVQEQYF. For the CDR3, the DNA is TGTGCCAGCAGCTTAGACAGGGTTCAGGAGCAGTACTTC.

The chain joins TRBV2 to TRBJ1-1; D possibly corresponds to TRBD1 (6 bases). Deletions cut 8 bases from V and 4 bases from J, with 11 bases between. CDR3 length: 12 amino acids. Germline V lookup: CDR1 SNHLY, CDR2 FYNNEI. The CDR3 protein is CASEGVGTEAFF. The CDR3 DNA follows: TGTGCCAGCGAGGGGGTAGGCACTGAAGCTTTCTTT.

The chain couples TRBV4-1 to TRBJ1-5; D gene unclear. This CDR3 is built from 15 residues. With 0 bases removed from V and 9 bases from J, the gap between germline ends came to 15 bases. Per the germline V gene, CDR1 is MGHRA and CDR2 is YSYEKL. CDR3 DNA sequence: TGCGCCAGCAGCCAAGAGAGGCCGGGTACTTGGCCCCAGCATTTT. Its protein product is CASSQERPGTWPQHF.

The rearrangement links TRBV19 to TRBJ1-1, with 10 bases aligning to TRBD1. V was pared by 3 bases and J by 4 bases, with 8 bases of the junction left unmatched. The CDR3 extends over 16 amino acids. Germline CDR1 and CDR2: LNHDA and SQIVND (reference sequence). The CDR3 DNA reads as TGTGCCAGTAGTATGCCCCGACAGGGGGCGCGCACTGAAGCTTTCTTT. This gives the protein CASSMPRQGARTEAFF.

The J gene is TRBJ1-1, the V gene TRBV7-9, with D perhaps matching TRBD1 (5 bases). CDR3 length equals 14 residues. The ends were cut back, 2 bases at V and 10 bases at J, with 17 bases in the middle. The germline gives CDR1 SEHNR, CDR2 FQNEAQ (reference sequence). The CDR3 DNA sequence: TGTGCCAGCAGCTTACCCCTTGGACAAGGTGGAGCTTTCTTT. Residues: CASSLPLGQGGAFF.

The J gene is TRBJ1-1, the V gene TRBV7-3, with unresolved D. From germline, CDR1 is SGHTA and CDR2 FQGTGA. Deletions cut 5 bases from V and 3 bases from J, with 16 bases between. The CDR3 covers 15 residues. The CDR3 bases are TGTGCCAGCAGCACTCGGGCCGCGCGGGACACTGAAGCTTTCTTT. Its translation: CASSTRAARDTEAFF.

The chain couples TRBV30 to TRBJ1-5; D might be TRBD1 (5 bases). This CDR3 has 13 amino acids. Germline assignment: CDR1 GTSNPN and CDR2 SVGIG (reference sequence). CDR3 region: CALTDGPGQPQHF. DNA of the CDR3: TGTGCATTGACAGACGGCCCAGGTCAGCCCCAGCATTTT. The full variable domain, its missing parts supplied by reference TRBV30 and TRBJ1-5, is SQTIHQWPATLVQPVGSPLSLECTVEGTSNPNLYWYRQAAGRGLQLLFYSVGIGQISSEVPQNLSASRPQDRQFILSSKKLLLSDSGFYLCALTDGPGQPQHFGDGTRLSIL.

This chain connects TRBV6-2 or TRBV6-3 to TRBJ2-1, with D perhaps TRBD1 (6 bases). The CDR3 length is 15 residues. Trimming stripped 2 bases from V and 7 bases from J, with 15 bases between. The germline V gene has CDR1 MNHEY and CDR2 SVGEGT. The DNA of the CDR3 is TGTGCCAGCAGTTACCCTACAGGGAATAAAAATGAGCAGTTCTTC. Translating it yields CASSYPTGNKNEQFF.

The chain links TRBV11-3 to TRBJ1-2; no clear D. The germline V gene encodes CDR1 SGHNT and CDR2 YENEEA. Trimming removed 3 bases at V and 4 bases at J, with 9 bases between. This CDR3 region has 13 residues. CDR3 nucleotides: TGTGCCAGCAGCTTCACGGGGTCCTATGGCTACACCTTC. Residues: CASSFTGSYGYTF. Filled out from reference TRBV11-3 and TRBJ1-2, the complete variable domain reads EAGVVQSPRYKIIEKKQPVAFWCNPISGHNTLYWYLQNLGQGPELLIRYENEEAVDDSQLPKDRFSAERLKGVDSTLKIQPAELGDSAVYLCASSFTGSYGYTFGSGTRLTVV.

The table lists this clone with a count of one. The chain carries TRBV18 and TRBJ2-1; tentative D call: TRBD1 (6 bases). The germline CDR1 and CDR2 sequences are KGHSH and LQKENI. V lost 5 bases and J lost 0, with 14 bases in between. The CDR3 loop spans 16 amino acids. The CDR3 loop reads CASSYITDSSYNEQFF. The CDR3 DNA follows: TGTGCCAGCTCATATATCACGGACAGCTCCTACAATGAGCAGTTCTTC.

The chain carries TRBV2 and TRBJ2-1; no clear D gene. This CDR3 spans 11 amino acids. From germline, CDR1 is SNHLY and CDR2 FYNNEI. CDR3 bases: TGTGCAAACCACGTCGGGAATGAGCAGTTCTTC. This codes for CANHVGNEQFF.

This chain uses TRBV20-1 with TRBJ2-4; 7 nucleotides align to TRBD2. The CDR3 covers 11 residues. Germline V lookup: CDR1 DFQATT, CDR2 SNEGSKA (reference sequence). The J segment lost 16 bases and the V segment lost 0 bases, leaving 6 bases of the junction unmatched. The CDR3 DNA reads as TGCAGTGCTAGAGATTATCGGGAGGTCTACTTC. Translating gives CSARDYREVYF.

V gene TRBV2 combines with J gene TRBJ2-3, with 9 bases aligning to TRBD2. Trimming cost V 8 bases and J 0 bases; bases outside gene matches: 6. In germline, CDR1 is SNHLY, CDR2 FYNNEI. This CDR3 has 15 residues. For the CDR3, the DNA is TGTGCCAGCTGCCGACTAGCGGCTAGCACAGATACGCAGTATTTT. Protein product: CASCRLAASTDTQYF.

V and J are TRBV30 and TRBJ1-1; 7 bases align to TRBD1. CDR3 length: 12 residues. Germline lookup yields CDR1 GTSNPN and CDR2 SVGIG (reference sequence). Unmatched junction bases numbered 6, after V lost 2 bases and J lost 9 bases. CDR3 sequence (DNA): TGTGCCTGGAGTACCCGGACAGGACAAGCTTTCTTT. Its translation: CAWSTRTGQAFF.

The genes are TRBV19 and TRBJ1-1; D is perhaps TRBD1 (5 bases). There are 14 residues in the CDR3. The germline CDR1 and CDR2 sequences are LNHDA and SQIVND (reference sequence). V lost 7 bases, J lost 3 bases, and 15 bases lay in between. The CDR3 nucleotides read TGTGCCAGTAAAATACAGGATAAGGACACTGAAGCTTTCTTT. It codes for CASKIQDKDTEAFF.

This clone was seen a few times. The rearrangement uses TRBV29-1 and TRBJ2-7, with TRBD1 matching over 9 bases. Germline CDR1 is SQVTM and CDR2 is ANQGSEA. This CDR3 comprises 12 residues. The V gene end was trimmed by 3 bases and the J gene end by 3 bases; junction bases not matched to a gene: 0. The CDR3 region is CSVETGGYEQYF. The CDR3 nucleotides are TGCAGCGTTGAGACAGGGGGCTACGAGCAGTACTTC.

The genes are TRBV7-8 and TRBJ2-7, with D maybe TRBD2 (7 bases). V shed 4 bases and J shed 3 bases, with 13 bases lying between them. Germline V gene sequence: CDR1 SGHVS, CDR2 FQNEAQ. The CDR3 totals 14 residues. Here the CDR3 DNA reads TGTGCCAGCAGCTCTCGGGGGGCCGGCTACGAGCAGTACTTC. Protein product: CASSSRGAGYEQYF.

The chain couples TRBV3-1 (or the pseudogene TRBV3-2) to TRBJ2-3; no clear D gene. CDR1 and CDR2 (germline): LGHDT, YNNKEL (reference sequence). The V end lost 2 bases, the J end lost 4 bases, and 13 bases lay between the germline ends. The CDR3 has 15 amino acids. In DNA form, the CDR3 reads TGTGCCAGCAGCCAATCAATCGGGTCCTCAGATACGCAGTATTTT. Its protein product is CASSQSIGSSDTQYF.

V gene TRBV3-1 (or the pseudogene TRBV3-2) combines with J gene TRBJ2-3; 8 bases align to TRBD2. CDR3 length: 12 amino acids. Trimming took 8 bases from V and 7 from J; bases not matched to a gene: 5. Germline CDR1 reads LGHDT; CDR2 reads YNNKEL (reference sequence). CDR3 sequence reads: CASSQRGNTQYF. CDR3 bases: TGTGCCAGCTCTCAGCGGGGGAATACGCAGTATTTT.

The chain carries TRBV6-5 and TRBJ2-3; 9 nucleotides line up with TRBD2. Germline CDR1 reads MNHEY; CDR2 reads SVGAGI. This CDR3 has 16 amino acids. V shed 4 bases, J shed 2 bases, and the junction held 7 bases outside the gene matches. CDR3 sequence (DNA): TGTGCCAGCAGTTTCTTCTTAGCGGGGGCCACAGATACGCAGTATTTT. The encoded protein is CASSFFLAGATDTQYF.

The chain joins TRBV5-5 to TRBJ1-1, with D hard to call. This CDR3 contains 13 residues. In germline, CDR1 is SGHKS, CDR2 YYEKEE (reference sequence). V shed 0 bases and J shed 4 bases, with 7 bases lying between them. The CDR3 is CASSLAVSTEAFF. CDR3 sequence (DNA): TGTGCCAGCAGCTTGGCCGTTTCCACTGAAGCTTTCTTT.

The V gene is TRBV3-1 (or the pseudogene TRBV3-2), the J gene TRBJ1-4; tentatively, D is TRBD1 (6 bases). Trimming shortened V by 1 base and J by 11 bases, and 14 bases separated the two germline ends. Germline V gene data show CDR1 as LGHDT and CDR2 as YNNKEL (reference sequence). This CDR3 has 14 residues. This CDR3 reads CASSQVGRGAKLFF. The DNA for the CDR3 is TGTGCCAGCAGCCAAGTGGGCAGGGGAGCGAAACTGTTTTTT.

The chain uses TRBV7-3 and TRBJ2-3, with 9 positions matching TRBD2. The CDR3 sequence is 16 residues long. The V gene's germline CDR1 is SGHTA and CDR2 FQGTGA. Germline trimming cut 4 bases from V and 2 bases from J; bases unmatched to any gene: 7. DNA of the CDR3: TGTGCCAGCAGCTCCCTTGGCGGGGGGGCCACAGATACGCAGTATTTT. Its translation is CASSSLGGGATDTQYF.